The 23 T cell receptor beta chains listed next were all sequenced from one sample in a study of control samples from healthy donors and cancer patients. Here immunoSEQ multiplex PCR was the method, and the copy in TCRdb shows in-frame clones only, minus some. The table lists approximately 190,000 clones, with 2% to 2.5% in the top ten. Material for sequencing was blood. All receptors come from a woman aged 25 to 39 in good health.

The chain carries TRBV4-1 and TRBJ1-2, with 7 bases matching TRBD1. Germline-derived CDR1 and CDR2 are MGHRA and YSYEKL. There are 14 residues in the CDR3. V lost 4 bases and J lost 2; bases outside the gene matches: 4. The CDR3 coding sequence is TGCGCCAGCAGCCCCGGGGACAGCAACTATGGCTACACCTTC. Protein: CASSPGDSNYGYTF.

The chain uses TRBV6-4 and TRBJ1-6; 11 bases are shared with TRBD1. With 6 bases clipped from V and 10 bases from J, the junction kept 8 bases outside the gene matches. Germline CDR1 and CDR2: MRHNA and SNTAGT. The CDR3 totals 15 residues. CDR3 protein: CASSPGTGGRSPLHF. The CDR3 region has the DNA TGTGCCAGCAGCCCCGGGACAGGGGGTCGCTCACCCCTCCACTTT.

V gene TRBV2 combines with J gene TRBJ2-1; D unclear. Germline CDR1 is SNHLY and CDR2 is FYNNEI. This CDR3 region has 11 residues. The V and J ends lost 7 bases and 7 bases respectively, with 8 bases between them. For the CDR3, the DNA is TGTGCCAGCATCGAGGTGAATGAGCAGTTCTTC. As protein: CASIEVNEQFF.

The rearrangement uses TRBV19 and TRBJ1-1; D not certain. Germline CDR1 is LNHDA and CDR2 is SQIVND (reference sequence). The ends were cut back, 8 bases at V and 0 bases at J, with 4 bases in the middle. The CDR3 is made up of 11 amino acids. Here the CDR3 DNA reads TGTGCCAGTTTACTGAACACTGAAGCTTTCTTT. As protein: CASLLNTEAFF.

The V gene is TRBV28, the J gene TRBJ2-7; 8 bases are shared with TRBD1. J was trimmed by 5 bases and V by 7 bases; bases with no gene match: 10. Germline CDR1 is MDHEN and CDR2 is SYDVKM. This CDR3 has 14 residues. The CDR3 coding sequence is TGTGCCAGCACCGATAGGTCAGGGGGCGACGAGCAGTACTTC. It encodes CASTDRSGGDEQYF.

CDR3 protein: CASSPRQGAGSEAFF. Here the CDR3 DNA reads TGTGCCAGCAGCCCCAGACAGGGGGCAGGATCTGAAGCTTTCTTT. The chain combines TRBV7-9 with TRBJ1-1; 10 bases match TRBD1. V shed 5 bases and J 6 bases; nucleotides not matched to a gene: 9. Germline loops: CDR1 SEHNR, CDR2 FQNEAQ (reference sequence). CDR3 length equals 15 residues.

The chain links TRBV18 to TRBJ1-2, with TRBD1 matching over 9 bases. J gave up 5 bases and V 0 bases, and 13 bases lay outside the gene matches. The CDR3 consists of 18 residues. CDR1 is KGHSH, CDR2 LQKENI, per germline. The CDR3 sequence: CASSPPGQGLLNSYGYTF. CDR3 DNA: TGTGCCAGCTCACCACCGGGACAGGGCTTATTGAATTCTTATGGCTACACCTTC.

This sequence joins TRBV7-6 and TRBJ2-2; TRBD2 agrees at 12 bases. The V segment lost 4 bases and the J segment 5 bases; nucleotides outside the gene matches: 5. The CDR3 has 16 residues. CDR1 is SGHVS, CDR2 FNYEAQ, per germline. The CDR3 sequence is CASSSGLAGNTGELFF. The DNA for the CDR3 is TGTGCCAGCAGCTCGGGACTAGCGGGTAATACCGGGGAGCTGTTTTTT.

V is TRBV11-2 and J is TRBJ2-7; TRBD1 agrees at 8 bases. Germline assignment: CDR1 SGHAT and CDR2 FQNNGV. The CDR3 spans 16 residues. V was clipped by 0 bases and J by 2 bases; unmatched bases: 6. The CDR3 is CASSLDLPGGAYEQYF. The CDR3 nucleotides read TGTGCCAGCAGCTTAGATCTCCCAGGGGGCGCCTACGAGCAGTACTTC. Full variable domain (missing parts from reference TRBV11-2 and TRBJ2-7): EAGVAQSPRYKIIEKRQSVAFWCNPISGHATLYWYQQILGQGPKLLIQFQNNGVVDDSQLPKDRFSAERLKGVDSTLKIQPAKLEDSAVYLCASSLDLPGGAYEQYFGPGTRLTVT.

V usage is TRBV7-6 and J usage is TRBJ2-7; the D gene is possibly TRBD1 (6 bases). The germline V gene encodes CDR1 SGHVS and CDR2 FNYEAQ. The V and J ends lost 1 base and 7 bases respectively, with 8 bases between them. The CDR3 totals 12 residues. The CDR3 coding sequence is TGTGCCAGCAGCTTAGTTGACAGGGAGCAGTACTTC. This gives the protein CASSLVDREQYF. The complete variable domain, with remaining parts taken from reference TRBV7-6 and TRBJ2-7, reads GAGVSQSPRYKVTKRGQDVALRCDPISGHVSLYWYRQALGQGPEFLTYFNYEAQQDKSGLPNDRFSAERPEGSISTLTIQRTEQRDSAMYRCASSLVDREQYFGPGTRLTVT.

V gene TRBV28 combines with J gene TRBJ1-2; a possible D gene is TRBD1 (6 bases). In germline, CDR1 is MDHEN, CDR2 SYDVKM. Trimming shortened V by 4 bases and J by 4 bases, and 10 bases separated the two germline ends. The CDR3 loop spans 13 amino acids. The CDR3 is CASSYQGTYGYTF. The CDR3 nucleotides read TGTGCCAGCAGTTATCAGGGGACCTATGGCTACACCTTC.

J is TRBJ2-7 and V is TRBV28; D remains unclear. Trimming left V 7 bases short and J 3 bases short, with 10 bases between. Germline CDR1 is MDHEN and CDR2 is SYDVKM. The CDR3 spans 12 residues. CDR3 amino acids: CASMAGHYEQYF. CDR3 in DNA: TGTGCCAGCATGGCTGGGCACTACGAGCAGTACTTC.

The J gene is TRBJ2-1, the V gene TRBV6-1; no clear D. V lost 3 bases and J lost 1, with 13 bases in between. This CDR3 has 16 residues. In germline, CDR1 is MNHNS, CDR2 SASEGT. The CDR3: CASSESWDRSYNEQFF. CDR3 coding DNA: TGTGCCAGCAGTGAGTCCTGGGATCGGTCCTACAATGAGCAGTTCTTC.

J is TRBJ2-5 and V is TRBV4-2, with TRBD2 identical over 9 bases. V shed 0 bases and J 5 bases; nucleotides not matched to a gene: 7. Per the germline V gene, CDR1 is LGHNA and CDR2 is YNFKEQ. The CDR3 extends over 16 amino acids. The CDR3 nucleotides read TGTGCCAGCAGCCAAGATGCTAGCGGGGATTCTGAGACCCAGTACTTC. It specifies CASSQDASGDSETQYF.

V gene TRBV7-2 combines with J gene TRBJ1-1; D not certain. Trimming took 8 bases from V and 0 from J, leaving 16 bases between them. Per germline, CDR1 SGHTA and CDR2 FQGNSA. The CDR3 totals 15 residues. The chain's CDR3 is CASLGPGRMNTEAFF. In DNA, the CDR3 is TGTGCCAGCCTCGGACCCGGTCGTATGAACACTGAAGCTTTCTTT.

The chain couples TRBV5-1 to TRBJ2-6; D not resolved. V lost 0 bases, J lost 0 bases, and 4 bases lay in between. The V gene's germline CDR1 is SGHRS and CDR2 YFSETQ. The CDR3 is 15 amino acids. The CDR3 sequence: CASSLGISGANVLTF. CDR3 DNA: TGCGCCAGCAGCTTGGGAATCTCTGGGGCCAACGTCCTGACTTTC.

The chain is built from TRBV6-6 and TRBJ1-3; no firm D call. Trimming shortened V by 1 base and J by 2 bases, and 6 bases separated the two germline ends. CDR1 is MNHNY and CDR2 is SVGAGI in the germline V gene (reference sequence). The CDR3 has 14 amino acids. CDR3 DNA: TGTGCCAGCAGTTACTACCGTACTGGAAACACCATATATTTT. Translated: CASSYYRTGNTIYF.

V is TRBV19 and J is TRBJ1-1; possibly TRBD1 for D (6 bases). With 3 bases removed from V and 4 bases from J, the gap between germline ends came to 12 bases. This CDR3 is 14 amino acids long. The V gene's germline CDR1 is LNHDA and CDR2 SQIVND (reference sequence). The CDR3 DNA reads TGTGCCAGTAGTATCGGGGGCGCAGGCACTGAAGCTTTCTTT. The encoded protein is CASSIGGAGTEAFF.

The chain combines TRBV29-1 with TRBJ1-2, with D hard to call. Trimming pared 5 bases from V and 4 bases from J, leaving 17 bases between. The germline V gene encodes CDR1 SQVTM and CDR2 ANQGSEA. CDR3 length equals 14 residues. CDR3 DNA: TGCAGCGTTTCTCCCTTGGCTGCCATCTATGGCTACACCTTC. Protein: CSVSPLAAIYGYTF.

The V gene is TRBV7-8, the J gene TRBJ1-2, with D unresolved. Germline CDR1 is SGHVS and CDR2 is FQNEAQ. The CDR3 length is 12 residues. V lost 5 bases, J lost 2 bases, and 6 bases lay in between. The CDR3 loop reads CASSRENYGYTF. CDR3 nucleotides: TGTGCCAGCAGCCGGGAAAACTATGGCTACACCTTC.

The chain uses TRBV24-1 and TRBJ1-2, with D possibly TRBD1 on 6 matching bases. The CDR3 is 14 amino acids. V lost 2 bases to trimming and J lost 7 bases, with 13 bases between them. Germline values: CDR1 KGHDR, CDR2 SFDVKD. For the CDR3, the DNA is TGTGCCACCAGTGATTGGGGGGCTAGGGTTGGCTACACCTTC. Its protein is CATSDWGARVGYTF.

V gene TRBV4-3 combines with J gene TRBJ2-7; unclear D gene. CDR1 and CDR2 (germline): LGHNA, YSLEER. CDR3 size: 15 residues. Deletions cut 3 bases from V and 2 bases from J, with 14 bases between. The CDR3 reads CASSHSGNNAYEQYF. CDR3 sequence (DNA): TGCGCCAGCAGCCATTCTGGGAATAACGCCTACGAGCAGTACTTC.

The CDR3, as DNA: TGTGCCAGCAGCGGACAGCTAGGCTACACCTTC. Translation: CASSGQLGYTF. This chain links TRBV12-3 or TRBV12-4 with TRBJ1-2; tentative D call: TRBD1 (6 bases). Trimming took off 6 bases at V and 8 bases at J, with 10 bases between the two ends. The CDR3 runs 11 residues.